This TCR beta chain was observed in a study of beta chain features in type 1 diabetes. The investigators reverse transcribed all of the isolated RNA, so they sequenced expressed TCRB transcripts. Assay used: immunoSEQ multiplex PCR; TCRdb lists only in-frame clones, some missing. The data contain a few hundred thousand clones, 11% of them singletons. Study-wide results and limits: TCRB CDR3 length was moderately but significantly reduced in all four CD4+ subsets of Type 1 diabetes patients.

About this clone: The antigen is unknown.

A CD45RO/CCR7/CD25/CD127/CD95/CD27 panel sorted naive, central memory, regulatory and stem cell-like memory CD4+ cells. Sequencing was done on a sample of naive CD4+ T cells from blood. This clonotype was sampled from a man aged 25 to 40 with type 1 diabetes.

The CDR3 DNA follows: TGTGCCAGCAGCCAAGATCGCGCGGGGAACACCGGGGAGCTGTTTTTT. This sequence encodes CASSQDRAGNTGELFF. The chain carries TRBV4-2 and TRBJ2-2; D possibly corresponds to TRBD2 (5 bases). This CDR3 region has 16 residues. With 0 bases removed from V and 1 base from J, the gap between germline ends came to 9 bases. Germline assignment: CDR1 LGHNA and CDR2 YNFKEQ.